Listed below are T cell receptor beta chains from one sample, sequenced in a study of blood T cell repertoires in COVID-19. Produced via immunoSEQ multiplex PCR; TCRdb's table is partial and in-frame only. The data show almost 400,000 clones, 88% seen once. The sample comprised PBMCs or T cells enriched from blood (not recorded which). Receptor source: a woman aged 30 to 39 with acute COVID-19. Both conserved end residues are part of each CDR3. Each record gives: V gene, CDR3 protein.

v_call: TRBV18; cdr3_aa: CASSLNPQGVTEAFF
v_call: TRBV7-2; cdr3_aa: CASSPGQGTYGYTF
v_call: TRBV7-2; cdr3_aa: CASRVSGGAYNEQFF
v_call: TRBV10-3; cdr3_aa: CATGDRVTGELFF
v_call: TRBV30; cdr3_aa: CAWSATGQGISGNTIYF
v_call: TRBV9; cdr3_aa: CASSVGLAGAPSGEQYF
v_call: TRBV12-3/TRBV12-4; cdr3_aa: CASSPPEGYGYTF
v_call: TRBV2; cdr3_aa: CASSEGTGLGNQPQHF
v_call: TRBV4-1; cdr3_aa: CASSQDRGFGYTF
v_call: TRBV19; cdr3_aa: CASSMGGDYGYTF
v_call: TRBV5-1; cdr3_aa: CASSRGGITYEQYF
v_call: TRBV5-1; cdr3_aa: CASSPSGVGNEQFF
v_call: TRBV6-5; cdr3_aa: CASVLTGRTTEAFF
v_call: TRBV3-1/TRBV3-2; cdr3_aa: CASSPGTEQYF
v_call: TRBV3-1/TRBV3-2; cdr3_aa: CASSQAQATYGYTF
v_call: TRBV4-1; cdr3_aa: CASSQGSGQNEKLFF
v_call: TRBV24-1; cdr3_aa: CATSDNSIQGRHYGYTF
v_call: TRBV29-1; cdr3_aa: CSVSAGNTEAFF
v_call: TRBV4-3; cdr3_aa: CASSQYGQGASEAFF
v_call: TRBV5-8; cdr3_aa: CASSFLGQGARDTEAFF
v_call: TRBV2; cdr3_aa: CASSEARVAYTF
v_call: TRBV24-1; cdr3_aa: CATSDSLDRVYNEQFF
v_call: TRBV20-1; cdr3_aa: CSAAGSYGYTF
v_call: TRBV7-6; cdr3_aa: CASSLGLAGTYEQYF
v_call: TRBV30; cdr3_aa: CAWSPAGNTIYF
v_call: TRBV2; cdr3_aa: CASSEARGLAKNIQYF